These 18 T cell receptor beta chains came from one sample sequenced in a study of cytomegalovirus exposure and HLA in healthy donors. Vbeta (60) and Jbeta (13) primers were used in the PCR. The assay was immunoSEQ multiplex PCR, and TCRdb's table has in-frame clones only and misses some. The data hold about 190,000 clones, with around 81% observed a single time. What was sequenced was PBMCs. These TCRs come from a man younger than 35 in good health and CMV-seronegative.

The CDR3 coding sequence is TGTGCCAGCAGTTCCCAGCAGTCGGGACAGCCCCAGCATTTT. This encodes CASSSQQSGQPQHF. This rearrangement joins TRBV11-2 to TRBJ1-5; no clear D gene. CDR1 and CDR2 from the germline V gene are SGHAT and FQNNGV. The V end was cut by 6 bases, the J end by 7 bases, with 16 bases between. The CDR3 contains 14 residues.

The chain recombines TRBV19 with TRBJ2-1; weak D call: TRBD2 (5 bases). Germline V lookup: CDR1 LNHDA, CDR2 SQIVND (reference sequence). V lost 2 bases and J 4 bases, leaving 15 bases between the germline ends. The CDR3 loop spans 16 amino acids. The CDR3 here is CASSISTGLGYNEQFF. In DNA form, the CDR3 reads TGTGCCAGTAGTATATCAACGGGATTGGGATACAATGAGCAGTTCTTC.

In the case of this clone: An end of the junction differs from the germline gene, which may be a read error. This chain joins TRBV7-7 and TRBJ2-5; D possibly corresponds to TRBD2 (6 bases). The CDR3 sequence is 14 residues long. Germline V CDR1 and CDR2: SSHAT, FNYEAQ (reference sequence). The CDR3 DNA reads as TGTGCTAGCAGCTTAAATAGCGGCCAAGAGACCCAGTACTTC. Protein sequence: CASSLNSGQETQYF.

The V gene is TRBV12-2, the J gene TRBJ1-1; the D call TRBD1 from the table was never checked on the DNA. TRBV12-2 is a pseudogene segment. The CDR3 has 17 residues. The CDR3 coding sequence is TGTGCAAGTCGCTTAGCGAATTCGGACAGGGGGAACACTGAAGCTTTCTTT. Translating gives CASRLANSDRGNTEAFF.

The J gene is TRBJ2-7, the V gene TRBV7-9, with TRBD2 matching over 7 bases. CDR1 is SEHNR, CDR2 FQNEAQ, per germline (reference sequence). V trimming: 6 bases; J trimming: 4 bases; junction bases outside the gene matches: 12. The CDR3 has 15 amino acids. CDR3 nucleotides: TGTGCCAGCAGTCCACCTCCGGGACTAACTTACGAGCAGTACTTC. Its translation is CASSPPPGLTYEQYF. Using reference TRBV7-9 and TRBJ2-7 for the parts outside the CDR3, the full variable domain is DTGVSQNPRHKITKRGQNVTFRCDPISEHNRLYWYRQTLGQGPEFLTYFQNEAQLEKSRLLSDRFSAERPKGSFSTLEIQRTEQGDSAMYLCASSPPPGLTYEQYFGPGTRLTVT.

This clone showed up just a few times. The chain joins TRBV14 to TRBJ2-2; 9 bases match TRBD2. This CDR3 contains 15 residues. The junction had 5 bases not matched to a gene; V was cut back by 2 bases and J by 7 bases. Per the germline V gene, CDR1 is SGHDN and CDR2 is FVKESK. The CDR3 nucleotides are TGTGCCAGCAGCCAACATCTAGCGGGAATCGGGGAGCTGTTTTTT. Translation gives CASSQHLAGIGELFF.

The chain couples TRBV28 to TRBJ1-1; D is unresolved. From germline, CDR1 is MDHEN and CDR2 SYDVKM. Trimming took 1 base from V and 5 from J, leaving 14 bases between them. This CDR3 spans 15 amino acids. The CDR3 is CASSLSAATGTEAFF. The CDR3 bases are TGTGCCAGCAGTTTATCGGCAGCAACCGGGACTGAAGCTTTCTTT. Complete variable domain (other parts from reference TRBV28 and TRBJ1-1): DVKVTQSSRYLVKRTGEKVFLECVQDMDHENMFWYRQDPGLGLRLIYFSYDVKMKEKGDIPEGYSVSREKKERFSLILESASTNQTSMYLCASSLSAATGTEAFFGQGTRLTVV.

The chain combines TRBV4-1 with TRBJ2-7; possible D gene TRBD1, 6 bases. V was cut by 4 bases and J by 0 bases, with 13 bases left in between. The CDR3 loop spans 15 amino acids. Germline CDR1 and CDR2: MGHRA and YSYEKL. Written as DNA, the CDR3 is TGCGCCAGCAGCCGAGCTGCAGGGGCCTCCTACGAGCAGTACTTC. Translation: CASSRAAGASYEQYF.

The chain recombines TRBV19 with TRBJ1-2, with TRBD1 identical over 8 bases. The CDR3 runs to 14 residues. Looked up from germline, CDR1 is LNHDA and CDR2 is SQIVND (reference sequence). Trimming removed 7 bases from V and 6 bases from J; junction bases left unmatched: 10. CDR3 nucleotides: TGTGCCAGTAAGGCTGGAGCAGGGGGCGATGGCTACACCTTC. As protein: CASKAGAGGDGYTF.

This clone was picked up a small number of times. J is TRBJ2-1 and V is TRBV28; 7 bases agree with TRBD1. The CDR3 is 16 amino acids. V gave up 5 bases and J gave up 0 bases; unmatched junction bases: 7. From germline, CDR1 is MDHEN and CDR2 SYDVKM. CDR3 amino acids: CASSRWDRSSYNEQFF. Here the CDR3 DNA reads TGTGCCAGCAGTCGATGGGACAGAAGCTCCTACAATGAGCAGTTCTTC.

The chain recombines TRBV6-5 with TRBJ2-3; 9 nucleotides agree with TRBD1. With 4 bases clipped from V and 1 base from J, the junction kept 0 bases outside the gene matches. Germline-derived CDR1 and CDR2 are MNHEY and SVGAGI. This CDR3 spans 14 amino acids. DNA for the CDR3: TGTGCCAGCAGTTGGGACAGGGGCACAGATACGCAGTATTTT. Its translation is CASSWDRGTDTQYF.

The chain couples TRBV7-9 to TRBJ1-3; 10 nucleotides line up with TRBD1. Germline lookup yields CDR1 SEHNR and CDR2 FQNEAQ (reference sequence). Trimming cost V 4 bases and J 2 bases; bases outside gene matches: 5. This CDR3 is 16 amino acids long. The DNA for the CDR3 is TGTGCCAGCAGCTGGGCGGACAGGGGGGCTGGAAACACCATATATTTT. It encodes CASSWADRGAGNTIYF. The variable domain in full, with the rest retrieved from reference TRBV7-9 and TRBJ1-3, is DTGVSQNPRHKITKRGQNVTFRCDPISEHNRLYWYRQTLGQGPEFLTYFQNEAQLEKSRLLSDRFSAERPKGSFSTLEIQRTEQGDSAMYLCASSWADRGAGNTIYFGEGSWLTVV.

Of note for this clone: The junction and the germline gene differ at one end; a read error may be behind it. The chain combines TRBV5-4 with TRBJ2-5; 10 bases align to TRBD2. The germline V gene encodes CDR1 SGHNT and CDR2 YYREEE (reference sequence). CDR3 size: 17 residues. The chain's CDR3 is CASSQGSSSGGAETQYF. The CDR3 region has the DNA TGCGCCAGCAGCCAAGGCTCTTCTAGCGGGGGAGCGGAGACCCAGTACTTC.

The chain carries TRBV27 and TRBJ2-5, with 7 nucleotides matching TRBD2. V trimming: 7 bases; J trimming: 3 bases; junction bases outside the gene matches: 8. This CDR3 is built from 14 residues. Germline CDR1 reads MNHEY; CDR2 reads SMNVEV (reference sequence). The CDR3 coding sequence is TGTGCCAGCATGATACTGGGGAGGGAAGAGACCCAGTACTTC. Protein: CASMILGREETQYF.

To note about this clone: The sample has other DNA sequences that encode this CDR3 too. The J gene is TRBJ1-2, the V gene TRBV28; TRBD1 might be the D (5 bases). V lost 9 bases, J lost 4 bases, and 12 bases lay in between. The CDR3 length is 12 residues. Germline CDR1 and CDR2: MDHEN and SYDVKM. The CDR3 here is CASRTGSYGYTF. The CDR3 bases are TGTGCCAGTCGCACAGGTTCCTATGGCTACACCTTC.

This clone appeared once. This chain joins TRBV7-2 and TRBJ1-2; D remains unclear. The CDR3 consists of 14 residues. The germline V gene has CDR1 SGHTA and CDR2 FQGNSA. V shed 2 bases and J shed 3 bases, with 10 bases lying between them. The CDR3 nucleotides read TGTGCCAGCAGCTTACGTTTCGGTGACTATGGCTACACCTTC. It encodes CASSLRFGDYGYTF. Looking up the rest from reference TRBV7-2 and TRBJ1-2 gives the full variable domain: GAGVSQSPSNKVTEKGKDVELRCDPISGHTALYWYRQSLGQGLEFLIYFQGNSAPDKSGLPSDRFSAERTGGSVSTLTIQRTQQEDSAVYLCASSLRFGDYGYTFGSGTRLTVV.

This clone was counted between two and nine times. The CDR3 reads CASSTLASANEQFF. The CDR3 region has the DNA TGTGCCAGCAGTACCCTCGCTAGCGCCAATGAGCAGTTCTTC. V is TRBV6-5 and J is TRBJ2-1; a weak D match, TRBD2 (6 bases). Trimming removed 5 bases at V and 6 bases at J, with 14 bases between. Germline-derived CDR1 and CDR2 are MNHEY and SVGAGI. This CDR3 contains 14 residues.

The chain joins TRBV5-1 to TRBJ1-4; D may be TRBD1 (5 bases). This CDR3 region has 16 residues. Trimming shortened V by 0 bases and J by 7 bases, and 16 bases separated the two germline ends. Germline V gives CDR1 SGHRS, CDR2 YFSETQ. CDR3 in amino acids: CASSLDRGGAGEKLFF. CDR3 bases: TGCGCCAGCAGCTTGGACCGGGGGGGAGCTGGTGAAAAACTGTTTTTT.